This passage covers 32 T cell receptor beta chains from one sample sequenced in a study of blood T cell repertoires in COVID-19. TCRdb's copy holds only in-frame clones and misses some; the assay was immunoSEQ multiplex PCR. The sample shows around 280,000 clones, 87% of them seen only once. Sequences were obtained from PBMCs or T cells enriched from blood (not recorded which). The receptors were sampled from a woman between 40 and 50 years old who had recovered from COVID-19.

The chain employs TRBV24-1 and TRBJ2-4; 7 bases fit TRBD1. The CDR3 spans 14 residues. From germline, CDR1 is KGHDR and CDR2 SFDVKD. Germline trimming cut 3 bases from V and 6 bases from J; bases unmatched to any gene: 4. CDR3 amino acids: CATSDPHRGNIQYF. The CDR3 region has the DNA TGTGCCACCAGTGATCCCCACAGGGGAAACATTCAGTACTTC.

The chain employs TRBV3-1 (or the pseudogene TRBV3-2) and TRBJ2-5; 10 bases map to TRBD2. The ends lost 2 bases at V and 5 bases at J; junction bases unmatched: 5. The CDR3 length is 15 residues. Germline V gene sequence: CDR1 LGHDT, CDR2 YNNKEL (reference sequence). The CDR3 here is CASSQLAGVRETQYF. The CDR3 DNA follows: TGTGCCAGCAGCCAACTAGCGGGAGTTAGGGAGACCCAGTACTTC.

J is TRBJ2-3 and V is TRBV20-1; a weak D match, TRBD2 (5 bases). The CDR3 is made up of 16 amino acids. Germline V gene sequence: CDR1 DFQATT, CDR2 SNEGSKA (reference sequence). The germline V and J ends were trimmed by 6 bases and 0 bases, with 19 bases remaining between them. The CDR3 sequence: CSASEWRMGSTDTQYF. The CDR3 DNA sequence: TGCAGTGCCAGTGAATGGAGGATGGGTAGCACAGATACGCAGTATTTT.

V is TRBV5-4 and J is TRBJ1-1; D is undetermined. CDR3 length: 11 amino acids. The V gene lost 3 bases and the J gene lost 5 bases, with 5 bases spanning the gap. Germline loops: CDR1 SGHNT, CDR2 YYREEE (reference sequence). CDR3 nucleotides: TGTGCCAGCAGCTCGTCGACTGAAGCTTTCTTT. It is translated as CASSSSTEAFF. Supplemented by reference TRBV5-4 and TRBJ1-1, the full variable domain reads ETGVTQSPTHLIKTRGQQVTLRCSSQSGHNTVSWYQQALGQGPQFIFQYYREEENGRGNFPPRFSGLQFPNYSSELNVNALELDDSALYLCASSSSTEAFFGQGTRLTVV.

The chain couples TRBV12-3 or TRBV12-4 to TRBJ1-2; D remains unclear. The germline V and J ends were trimmed by 3 bases and 2 bases, with 7 bases remaining between them. The CDR3 runs 13 residues. The CDR3 is CASSFWPNYGYTF. CDR3 DNA: TGTGCCAGCAGTTTTTGGCCCAACTATGGCTACACCTTC.

This clone was recorded once. The rearrangement joins TRBV11-2 to TRBJ2-5, with D perhaps matching TRBD2 (6 bases). The CDR3 loop spans 16 amino acids. The germline V gene has CDR1 SGHAT and CDR2 FQNNGV. Trimming pared 1 base from V and 1 base from J, leaving 13 bases between. The CDR3 loop is CASSLVGGTFQETQYF. The CDR3 nucleotides are TGTGCCAGCAGCTTAGTTGGCGGGACCTTCCAAGAGACCCAGTACTTC.

The chain couples TRBV6-6 to TRBJ2-7; D is unresolved. V was clipped by 5 bases and J by 0 bases, with 11 bases between them. This CDR3 contains 14 residues. Germline loops: CDR1 MNHNY, CDR2 SVGAGI (reference sequence). The CDR3 is CASSTPVPSYEQYF. DNA for the CDR3: TGTGCCAGCAGTACCCCAGTTCCCTCCTACGAGCAGTACTTC.

The chain couples TRBV21-1 to TRBJ2-6; the table's D call, TRBD1, has no DNA check behind it. TRBV21-1 is a pseudogene. The CDR3 loop spans 15 amino acids. In nucleotides, the CDR3 is TGTGCCAGCAGCCCCGGACAGTCGGGGGCCAACGTCCTGACTTTC. Translated: CASSPGQSGANVLTF.

DNA for the CDR3: TGTGCCAGCAGACCAACAGCCAACTATGGCTACACCTTC. Protein product: CASRPTANYGYTF. V usage is TRBV6-5 and J usage is TRBJ1-2; D is unclear. Trimming took 6 bases from V and 2 from J, leaving 10 bases between them. The CDR3 is 13 residues long. The V gene's germline CDR1 is MNHEY and CDR2 SVGAGI.

J is TRBJ1-2 and V is TRBV27, with 7 bases fitting TRBD1. The CDR3 sequence is 14 residues long. Germline V gene sequence: CDR1 MNHEY, CDR2 SMNVEV (reference sequence). J lost 4 bases, V lost 5 bases, and 7 bases had no gene match. CDR3 sequence: CASSVNRDSYGYTF. The CDR3 coding sequence is TGTGCCAGCAGTGTCAACAGGGACAGCTATGGCTACACCTTC.

This chain joins TRBV6-5 and TRBJ2-1; 9 bases line up with TRBD2. V was clipped by 5 bases and J by 4 bases; unmatched bases: 6. The CDR3 covers 15 residues. The germline CDR1 and CDR2 sequences are MNHEY and SVGAGI. The CDR3 DNA reads TGTGCCAGCAGTCCCACTAGCGGGTTATACAATGAGCAGTTCTTC. Its translation is CASSPTSGLYNEQFF.

J is TRBJ2-1 and V is TRBV3-1 (or the pseudogene TRBV3-2), with D unclear. Trimming cost V 0 bases and J 7 bases, with 4 bases left between them. This CDR3 has 12 amino acids. Per the germline V gene, CDR1 is LGHDT and CDR2 is YNNKEL (reference sequence). CDR3 residues: CASSQDRNEQFF. CDR3 coding DNA: TGTGCCAGCAGCCAAGATCGGAATGAGCAGTTCTTC.

This chain uses TRBV7-2 with TRBJ1-1; the D is unclear. The germline gives CDR1 SGHTA, CDR2 FQGNSA. The CDR3 consists of 13 residues. Trimming pared 2 bases from V and 7 bases from J, leaving 11 bases between. CDR3 region: CASSLKMRDEAFF. The CDR3 DNA follows: TGTGCCAGCAGCTTAAAGATGAGGGATGAAGCTTTCTTT.

The CDR3 DNA follows: TGTGCCAGCAGTTTACCCCTCGGCCTAGCGGGAGCCTACGAGCAGTACTTC. Translation: CASSLPLGLAGAYEQYF. The V gene is TRBV28, the J gene TRBJ2-7; 10 nucleotides align to TRBD2. This CDR3 contains 17 residues. Germline CDR1 and CDR2: MDHEN and SYDVKM. J lost 2 bases, V lost 2 bases, and 9 bases had no gene match.

This rearrangement joins TRBV28 to TRBJ1-2; D might be TRBD1 (6 bases). V was cut by 4 bases and J by 5 bases, with 20 bases left in between. CDR1 is MDHEN, CDR2 SYDVKM, per germline. The CDR3 consists of 16 residues. This CDR3 reads CASSSAILTGKYGYTF. CDR3 sequence (DNA): TGTGCCAGCAGTTCCGCAATTCTTACAGGGAAATATGGCTACACCTTC.

The chain combines TRBV28 with TRBJ1-4; 10 bases align to TRBD1. After removal of 6 bases from V and 6 bases from J, the junction contained 7 bases not matched to a gene. The germline V gene encodes CDR1 MDHEN and CDR2 SYDVKM. The CDR3 covers 15 residues. The CDR3 sequence is CASSQTGTGDEKLFF. DNA for the CDR3: TGTGCCAGCAGCCAGACCGGGACAGGGGATGAAAAACTGTTTTTT.

With respect to this clone: Other nucleotide sequences in the sample specify the same CDR3. The chain couples TRBV7-9 to TRBJ2-2; D call uncertain. The length of the CDR3 is 12 residues. CDR1 is SEHNR and CDR2 is FQNEAQ in the germline V gene (reference sequence). V was clipped by 3 bases and J by 4 bases, with 3 bases between them. The CDR3 nucleotides read TGTGCCAGCAGCTTCTCCACCGGGGAGCTGTTTTTT. Encoded protein: CASSFSTGELFF.

This clone has more than one count but fewer than ten. The genes are TRBV10-3 and TRBJ2-2; perhaps TRBD2 as D (5 bases). This CDR3 contains 14 residues. Germline-derived CDR1 and CDR2 are ENHRY and SYGVKD. V shed 5 bases and J shed 2 bases, with 9 bases lying between them. In nucleotides, the CDR3 is TGTGCCATCAGTTTGGGAGAAAACACCGGGGAGCTGTTTTTT. This sequence encodes CAISLGENTGELFF.

The rearrangement uses TRBV18 and TRBJ2-2, with D tentatively TRBD2 (6 bases). Trimming removed 2 bases at V and 7 bases at J, with 17 bases between. Germline-derived CDR1 and CDR2 are KGHSH and LQKENI. The CDR3 is 16 residues long. This CDR3 reads CASSPNVGGELGELFF. As DNA, the CDR3 is TGTGCCAGCTCACCAAATGTGGGAGGTGAACTCGGGGAGCTGTTTTTT.

CDR3 sequence (DNA): TGTGCCACCAGTGATCTCTTGGAGACCCAGTACTTC. Translating it yields CATSDLLETQYF. V is TRBV24-1 and J is TRBJ2-5; D unresolved. The CDR3 covers 12 residues. Trimming pared 3 bases from V and 5 bases from J, leaving 6 bases between. Germline V gives CDR1 KGHDR, CDR2 SFDVKD.

The chain joins TRBV4-3 to TRBJ2-3; D might be TRBD2 (5 bases). There are 17 residues in the CDR3. Trimming removed 2 bases from V and 6 bases from J, with 21 bases in between. The germline gives CDR1 LGHNA, CDR2 YSLEER. The CDR3 loop reads CASSQNPSWELGDTQYF. CDR3 in DNA: TGCGCCAGCAGCCAAAACCCCAGTTGGGAGCTGGGGGATACGCAGTATTTT.

V and J are TRBV25-1 and TRBJ1-4; weak D call: TRBD1 (5 bases). The CDR3 is 13 residues long. The germline CDR1 and CDR2 sequences are MGHDK and SYGVNS. V was cut by 3 bases and J by 6 bases, with 8 bases left in between. The CDR3 DNA follows: TGTGCCAGCAGTGAGGACAAGGATGAAAAACTGTTTTTT. Translating it yields CASSEDKDEKLFF.

The rearrangement links TRBV7-3 to TRBJ1-1; D unresolved. Per the germline V gene, CDR1 is SGHTA and CDR2 is FQGTGA. The CDR3 loop spans 15 amino acids. The ends were cut back, 5 bases at V and 1 base at J, with 14 bases in the middle. The CDR3 is CASSAGRVGNTEAFF. The CDR3 bases are TGTGCCAGCAGCGCGGGCCGGGTGGGGAACACTGAAGCTTTCTTT. Variable domain in full (rest from reference TRBV7-3 and TRBJ1-1): GAGVSQTPSNKVTEKGKYVELRCDPISGHTALYWYRQSLGQGPEFLIYFQGTGAADDSGLPNDRFFAVRPEGSVSTLKIQRTERGDSAVYLCASSAGRVGNTEAFFGQGTRLTVV.

J is TRBJ2-3 and V is TRBV15; the match to TRBD2 covers 10 bases. V was clipped by 2 bases and J by 3 bases; unmatched bases: 8. The CDR3 has 17 amino acids. Germline assignment: CDR1 LNHNV and CDR2 YYDKDF (reference sequence). In DNA, the CDR3 is TGTGCCACCAGCAGAAGGCTAGCGGGAGTAGGGACAGATACGCAGTATTTT. Amino acids: CATSRRLAGVGTDTQYF.

V and J are TRBV6-1 and TRBJ1-3, with 9 bases lining up with TRBD1. The J segment lost 2 bases and the V segment lost 3 bases, leaving 5 bases of the junction unmatched. Germline V gene sequence: CDR1 MNHNS, CDR2 SASEGT. This CDR3 contains 16 residues. This CDR3 reads CASSDPGTGPGNTIYF. In DNA, the CDR3 is TGTGCCAGCAGTGACCCCGGGACAGGGCCTGGAAACACCATATATTTT.

V is TRBV30 and J is TRBJ2-1; D is uncertain. CDR3 length: 11 amino acids. Trimming removed 2 bases at V and 9 bases at J, with 8 bases between. CDR1 is GTSNPN and CDR2 is SVGIG in the germline V gene (reference sequence). CDR3 bases: TGTGCCTGGAGTTTAGGAGTTGAGCAGTTCTTC. It encodes CAWSLGVEQFF.

V is TRBV6-5 and J is TRBJ2-1; 10 nucleotides match TRBD1. The CDR3 length is 16 residues. Germline lookup yields CDR1 MNHEY and CDR2 SVGAGI. After removal of 1 base from V and 2 bases from J, the junction contained 2 bases not matched to a gene. The CDR3 DNA reads as TGTGCCAGCAGTTACTTGGGGACAGGGGCCTACAATGAGCAGTTCTTC. This codes for CASSYLGTGAYNEQFF.

This clone was seen only once. The genes are TRBV23-1 and TRBJ1-6; D is perhaps TRBD1 (6 bases). TRBV23-1 is an ORF for which the function is uncertain. CDR3 length: 14 amino acids. Trimming removed 4 bases at V and 7 bases at J, with 11 bases between. CDR3 DNA sequence: TGCGCCAGCAGTCGACAGGCGGCAAATTCACCCCTCCACTTT. This translates into CASSRQAANSPLHF.

This sequence joins TRBV20-1 and TRBJ2-2; D remains unclear. The CDR3 length is 15 residues. The germline V gene has CDR1 DFQATT and CDR2 SNEGSKA (reference sequence). Trimming pared 3 bases from V and 1 base from J, leaving 12 bases between. CDR3 residues: CSASWADQNTGELFF. CDR3 DNA sequence: TGCAGTGCTAGTTGGGCAGACCAGAACACCGGGGAGCTGTTTTTT.

The chain links TRBV21-1 to TRBJ2-1; TRBD2 is the table's D call, not checked against the DNA. TRBV21-1 is listed as a pseudogene. The CDR3 sequence is 11 residues long. CDR3 sequence (DNA): TGTGCCAGCAGCCAGACTAGGGAGCAGTTCTTC. Translated, it gives CASSQTREQFF.

The J gene is TRBJ2-1, the V gene TRBV7-8, with TRBD2 identical over 8 bases. Per the germline V gene, CDR1 is SGHVS and CDR2 is FQNEAQ. V shed 5 bases, J shed 7 bases, and the junction held 13 bases outside the gene matches. The CDR3 has 16 amino acids. CDR3 bases: TGTGCCAGCAGCCGTAGGTGGAGCGGGAGTGCGAATGAGCAGTTCTTC. Its protein is CASSRRWSGSANEQFF.

This chain uses TRBV24-1 with TRBJ2-1; D gene ambiguous. The CDR3 contains 15 residues. The germline V gene has CDR1 KGHDR and CDR2 SFDVKD. The V gene lost 4 bases and the J gene lost 6 bases, with 15 bases spanning the gap. CDR3 protein: CATSDPDPSGNEQFF. CDR3 nucleotide sequence: TGTGCCACCAGTGACCCTGACCCATCGGGCAATGAGCAGTTCTTC.